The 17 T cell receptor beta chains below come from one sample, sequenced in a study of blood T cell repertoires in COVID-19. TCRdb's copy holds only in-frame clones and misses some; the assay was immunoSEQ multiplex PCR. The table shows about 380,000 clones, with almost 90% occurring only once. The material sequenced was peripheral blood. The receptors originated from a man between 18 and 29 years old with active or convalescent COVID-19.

The CDR3 reads CASSPWPVNTEAFF. The CDR3 nucleotides read TGTGCCAGCTCACCCTGGCCCGTGAACACTGAAGCTTTCTTT. This sequence joins TRBV6-6 and TRBJ1-1; no clear D gene. CDR1 and CDR2 (germline): MNHNY, SVGAGI (reference sequence). V was pared by 8 bases and J by 0 bases, with 13 bases between. This CDR3 region has 14 residues.

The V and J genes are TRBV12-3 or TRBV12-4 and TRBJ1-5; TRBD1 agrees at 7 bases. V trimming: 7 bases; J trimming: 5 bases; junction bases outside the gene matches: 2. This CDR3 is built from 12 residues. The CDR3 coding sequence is TGTGCCAGCAACCAGGGGGATCAGCCCCAGCATTTT. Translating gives CASNQGDQPQHF.

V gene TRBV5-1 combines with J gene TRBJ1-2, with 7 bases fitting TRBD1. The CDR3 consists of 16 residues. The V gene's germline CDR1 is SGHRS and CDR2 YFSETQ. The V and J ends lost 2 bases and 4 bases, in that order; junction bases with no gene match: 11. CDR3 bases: TGCGCCAGCAGCTTAAATTCTGGGGGACAGATCTATGGCTACACCTTC. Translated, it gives CASSLNSGGQIYGYTF.

The CDR3 loop reads CASSLVFREVNTEAFF. CDR3 nucleotides: TGTGCCAGCAGCTTAGTGTTCAGGGAGGTGAACACTGAAGCTTTCTTT. The V and J genes are TRBV11-2 and TRBJ1-1, with D maybe TRBD1 (5 bases). CDR1 and CDR2 from the germline V gene are SGHAT and FQNNGV. The CDR3 has 16 amino acids. The V gene lost 1 base and the J gene lost 0 bases, with 12 bases spanning the gap.

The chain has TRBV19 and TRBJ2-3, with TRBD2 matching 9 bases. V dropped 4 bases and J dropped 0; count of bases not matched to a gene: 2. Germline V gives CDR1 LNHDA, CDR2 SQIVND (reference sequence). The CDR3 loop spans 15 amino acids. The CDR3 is CASSRLAASTDTQYF. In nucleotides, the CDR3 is TGTGCCAGTAGTAGACTAGCGGCTAGCACAGATACGCAGTATTTT.

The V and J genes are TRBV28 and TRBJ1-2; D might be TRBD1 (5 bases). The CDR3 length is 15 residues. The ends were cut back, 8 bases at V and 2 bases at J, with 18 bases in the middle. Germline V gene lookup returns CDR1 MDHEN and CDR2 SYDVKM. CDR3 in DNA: TGTGCCAGCGGTATCTCCCGGACACTGAACTATGGCTACACCTTC. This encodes CASGISRTLNYGYTF.

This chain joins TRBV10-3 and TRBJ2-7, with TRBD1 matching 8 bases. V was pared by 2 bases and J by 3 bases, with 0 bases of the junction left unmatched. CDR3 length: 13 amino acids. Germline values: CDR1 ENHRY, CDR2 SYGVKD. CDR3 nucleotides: TGTGCCATCAGTGAGGGACAGGGCTACGAGCAGTACTTC. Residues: CAISEGQGYEQYF.

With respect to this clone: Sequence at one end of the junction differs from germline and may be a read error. CDR3 DNA sequence: TGTGCCAGCGCGACAGGCCCATTAACTAACTATGGCTACACTTTC. This codes for CASATGPLTNYGYTF. The genes are TRBV18 and TRBJ1-2; D might be TRBD1 (6 bases). The CDR3 is 15 residues long. The germline CDR1 and CDR2 sequences are KGHSH and LQKENI.

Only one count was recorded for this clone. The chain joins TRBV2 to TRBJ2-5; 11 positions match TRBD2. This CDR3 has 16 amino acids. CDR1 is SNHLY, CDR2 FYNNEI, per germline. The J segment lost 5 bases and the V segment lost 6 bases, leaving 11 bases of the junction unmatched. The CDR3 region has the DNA TGTGCCAGCAGCGAGGGTCCTAGCGGGGGGTCTGAGACCCAGTACTTC. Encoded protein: CASSEGPSGGSETQYF.

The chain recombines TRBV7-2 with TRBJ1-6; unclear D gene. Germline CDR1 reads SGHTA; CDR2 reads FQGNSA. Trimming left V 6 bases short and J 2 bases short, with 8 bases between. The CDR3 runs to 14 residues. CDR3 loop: CASRLRAYNSPLHF. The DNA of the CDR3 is TGTGCCAGCAGGCTCCGGGCCTATAATTCACCCCTCCACTTT.

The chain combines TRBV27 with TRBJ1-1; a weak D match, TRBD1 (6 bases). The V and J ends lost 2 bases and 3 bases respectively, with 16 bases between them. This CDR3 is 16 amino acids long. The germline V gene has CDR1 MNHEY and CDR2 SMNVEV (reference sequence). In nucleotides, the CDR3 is TGTGCCAGCAGTTTACTGGGGGCATCTTGGGACACTGAAGCTTTCTTT. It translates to CASSLLGASWDTEAFF.

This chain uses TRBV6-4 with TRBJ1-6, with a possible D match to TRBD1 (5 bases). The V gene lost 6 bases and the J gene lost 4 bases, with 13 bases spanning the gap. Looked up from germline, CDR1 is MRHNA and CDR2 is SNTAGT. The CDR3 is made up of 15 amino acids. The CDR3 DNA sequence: TGTGCCAGCAGCGTCGGGGGGTCGTATAATTCACCCCTCCACTTT. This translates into CASSVGGSYNSPLHF.

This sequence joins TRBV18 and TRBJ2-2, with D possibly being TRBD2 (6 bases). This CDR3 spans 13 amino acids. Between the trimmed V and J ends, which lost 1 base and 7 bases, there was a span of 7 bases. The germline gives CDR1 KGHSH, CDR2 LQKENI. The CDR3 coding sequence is TGTGCCAGCTCACCACGGCGGGGCGGGGAGCTGTTTTTT. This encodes CASSPRRGGELFF.

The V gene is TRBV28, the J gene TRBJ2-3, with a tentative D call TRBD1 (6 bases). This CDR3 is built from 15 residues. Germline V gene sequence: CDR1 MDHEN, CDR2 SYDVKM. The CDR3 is CAHNRLTGNTDTQYF. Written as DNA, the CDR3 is TGTGCTCATAACCGTCTCACAGGGAACACAGATACGCAGTATTTT.

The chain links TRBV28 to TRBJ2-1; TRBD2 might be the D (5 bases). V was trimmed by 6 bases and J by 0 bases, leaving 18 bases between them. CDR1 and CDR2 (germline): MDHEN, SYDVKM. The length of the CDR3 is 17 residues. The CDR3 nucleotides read TGTGCCAGCAGAAAAATGGAGGCCTCTAGCTCCTACAATGAGCAGTTCTTC. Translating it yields CASRKMEASSSYNEQFF.

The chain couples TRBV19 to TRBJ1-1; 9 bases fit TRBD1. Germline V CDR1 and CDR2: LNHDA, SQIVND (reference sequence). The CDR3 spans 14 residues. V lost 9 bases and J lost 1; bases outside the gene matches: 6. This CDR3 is CASGQGRWNTEAFF. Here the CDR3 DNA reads TGTGCCAGCGGACAGGGGCGGTGGAACACTGAAGCTTTCTTT.

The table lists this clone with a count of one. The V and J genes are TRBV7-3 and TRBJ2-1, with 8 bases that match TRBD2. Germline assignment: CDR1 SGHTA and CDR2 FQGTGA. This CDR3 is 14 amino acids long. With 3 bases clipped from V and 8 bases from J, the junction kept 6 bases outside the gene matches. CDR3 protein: CASSFAGGSDEQFF. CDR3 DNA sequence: TGTGCCAGCAGCTTCGCGGGGGGCTCGGATGAGCAGTTCTTC.